This TCR beta chain was sequenced for a study of somatic mutations in cytotoxic T cells in rheumatoid arthritis. Study-wide context: Including V beta1+ cells that were sequenced for TCRB, some T-cell populations stained with V beta antibodies were flow-sorted at nearly 100% purity. Study findings and constraints: The study found no significant difference in CD8+ T-cell clonality between rheumatoid arthritis patients and age-matched healthy controls.

Repertoires were generated with immunoSEQ multiplex PCR, while TCRdb's copy carries only in-frame clones and drops some. This table has about 7,400 clones, over 75% appearing once. About this clone itself: As yet, its antigen is unknown. The junction differs from germline at one of its ends, possibly a read error. This specimen includes other DNA sequences encoding the same CDR3.

The sequence was obtained from a woman in her 70s with rheumatoid arthritis. The sample was CD8+ T cells sorted from blood.

CDR3 amino acids: CASSQDGGNTEAFF. As DNA, the CDR3 is TGCGCCAGCAGCCAAGACGGGGGAAACACTGAAGCCTTCTTT. This rearrangement joins TRBV4-3 to TRBJ1-1; perhaps TRBD1 as D (5 bases). The CDR3 runs to 14 residues. From germline, CDR1 is LGHNA and CDR2 YSLEER.